Sequencing of this T cell receptor (beta chain) was carried out in a study of T cell clonotyping in hematopoietic cell transplantation. For this clone: Its antigen is not known.

Study observations and caveats: Higher Inverse Simpson Index values in graft donor and pretransplant recipient predicted broader posttransplant TCR diversity. At the given depth, recipient repertoires were over 95% de novo clonotypes. Recipient TCR diversity dropped after transplant; expanded clonotypes rose from day 30 to 180. CD4 and CD8 repertoire contributions could not be separated without sorting.

Sequencing used immunoSEQ multiplex PCR; TCRdb keeps in-frame clones, though not all of them. The data show roughly 16,000 clones, about 90% seen once. CDR1 and CDR2 (germline): SGHTA, FQGNSA. CDR3 size: 15 residues. Trimming took 5 bases from V and 7 from J, leaving 18 bases between them. This TCR was recovered from a man in his forties in good health. Some clones in this sample may be carry-over from other donors' samples. The sequencing sample was made of peripheral blood mononuclear cells. V is TRBV7-2 and J is TRBJ2-1; TRBD2 is a possible D gene (7 bases). The CDR3 is CASSPGGGGFNEQFF. CDR3 sequence (DNA): TGTGCCAGCAGCCCCGGTGGGGGGGGCTTTAATGAGCAGTTCTTC.